The TCR beta chain described here comes from a study of glioma-infiltrating T cells after dendritic cell vaccination. The table came from immunoSEQ multiplex PCR; TCRdb's copy has only in-frame clones and leaves some out. The data contain roughly 82,000 clones, 70% to 90% of them seen just once; the ten biggest clones take up roughly 3.1%. This CDR3 is 15 amino acids long. From germline, CDR1 is SNHLY and CDR2 FYNNEI. The V gene end was trimmed by 2 bases and the J gene end by 2 bases; junction bases not matched to a gene: 3. The V gene is TRBV2, the J gene TRBJ1-3; 7 bases match TRBD1. This clonotype was obtained from a human donor with glioblastoma. The sequencing here drew on blood, taken before dendritic cell vaccination. CDR3: CASSETGETGNTIYF. CDR3 sequence (DNA): TGTGCCAGCAGTGAAACAGGGGAAACTGGAAACACCATATATTTT.